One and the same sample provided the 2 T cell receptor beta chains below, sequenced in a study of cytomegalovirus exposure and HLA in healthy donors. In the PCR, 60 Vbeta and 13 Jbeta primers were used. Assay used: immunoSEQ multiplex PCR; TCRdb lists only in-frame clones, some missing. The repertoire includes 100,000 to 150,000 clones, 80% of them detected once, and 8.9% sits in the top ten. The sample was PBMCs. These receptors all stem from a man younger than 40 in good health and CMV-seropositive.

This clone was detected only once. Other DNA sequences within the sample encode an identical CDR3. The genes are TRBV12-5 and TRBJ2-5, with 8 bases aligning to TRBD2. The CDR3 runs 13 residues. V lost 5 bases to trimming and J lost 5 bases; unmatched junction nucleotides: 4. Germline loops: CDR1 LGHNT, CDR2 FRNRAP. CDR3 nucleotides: TGTGCTAGTGGTCGGGGGGGGTCCGAGACCCAGTACTTC. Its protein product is CASGRGGSETQYF.

As DNA, the CDR3 is TGTGCCAGCAGTTTATGGGCTAGCGGGGGACCGAACACCGGGGAGCTGTTTTTT. It yields the protein CASSLWASGGPNTGELFF. V gene TRBV27 combines with J gene TRBJ2-2; 10 bases fit TRBD2. Germline CDR1 and CDR2: MNHEY and SMNVEV (reference sequence). The CDR3 has 18 residues. V was pared by 1 base and J by 0 bases, with 5 bases of the junction left unmatched.